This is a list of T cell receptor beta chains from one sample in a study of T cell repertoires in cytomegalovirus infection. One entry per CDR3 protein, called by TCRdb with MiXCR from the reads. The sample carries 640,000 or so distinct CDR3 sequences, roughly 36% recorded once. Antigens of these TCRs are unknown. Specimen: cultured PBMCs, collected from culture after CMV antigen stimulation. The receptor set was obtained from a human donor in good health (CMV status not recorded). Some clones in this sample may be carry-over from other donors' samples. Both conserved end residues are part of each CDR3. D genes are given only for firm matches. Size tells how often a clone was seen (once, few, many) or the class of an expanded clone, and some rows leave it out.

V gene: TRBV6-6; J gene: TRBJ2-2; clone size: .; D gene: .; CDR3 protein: CASSTQGFAGELFF; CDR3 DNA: TGTGCCAGCAGTACACAGGGATTCGCCGGGGAGCTGTTTTTT
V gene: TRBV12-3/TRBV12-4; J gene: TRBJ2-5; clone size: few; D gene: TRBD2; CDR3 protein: CASSYRGLADHQETQYF; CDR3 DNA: TGTGCCAGCAGTTACCGCGGACTAGCGGACCACCAAGAGACCCAGTACTTC
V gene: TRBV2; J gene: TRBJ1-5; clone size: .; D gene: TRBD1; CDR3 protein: CASSERGTGPGPQHF; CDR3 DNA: TGTGCCAGCAGTGAAAGGGGGACAGGGCCAGGGCCCCAGCATTTT
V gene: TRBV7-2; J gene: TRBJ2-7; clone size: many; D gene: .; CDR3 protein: CASSFAQGGEQYF; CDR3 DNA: TGTGCCAGCAGCTTCGCTCAGGGTGGCGAGCAGTACTTC
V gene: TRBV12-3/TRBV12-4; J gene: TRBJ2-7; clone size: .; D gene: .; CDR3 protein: CASSLTRYPYEQYF; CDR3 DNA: TGTGCCAGCAGTTTAACAAGGTACCCCTACGAGCAGTACTTC
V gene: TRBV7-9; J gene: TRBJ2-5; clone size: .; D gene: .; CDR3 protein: CASRPARGETQYF; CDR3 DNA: TGTGCCAGCAGACCGGCCCGAGGGGAGACCCAGTACTTC
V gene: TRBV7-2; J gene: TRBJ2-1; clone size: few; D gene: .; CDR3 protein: CASSFSIDEQFF; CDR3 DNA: TGTGCCAGCAGCTTTAGCATCGATGAGCAGTTCTTC
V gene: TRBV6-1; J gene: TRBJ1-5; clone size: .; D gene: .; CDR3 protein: CASGRRTAMEQPQHF; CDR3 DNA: TGTGCCAGCGGCAGGCGGACAGCCATGGAGCAGCCCCAGCATTTT
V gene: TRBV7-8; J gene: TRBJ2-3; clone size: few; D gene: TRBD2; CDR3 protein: CASSFGFSGGSDTQYF; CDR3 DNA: TGTGCCAGCAGCTTTGGCTTCAGCGGGGGATCAGATACGCAGTATTTT
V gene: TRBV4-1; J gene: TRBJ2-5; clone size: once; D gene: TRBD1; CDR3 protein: CASSRTGGEGETQYF; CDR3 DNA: TGCGCCAGCAGCCGGACAGGGGGAGAAGGAGAGACCCAGTACTTC
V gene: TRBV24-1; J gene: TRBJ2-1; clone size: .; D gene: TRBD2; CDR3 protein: CATSTNKGGDYNEQFF; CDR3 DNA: TGTGCCACCAGTACTAACAAGGGAGGGGACTACAATGAGCAGTTCTTC
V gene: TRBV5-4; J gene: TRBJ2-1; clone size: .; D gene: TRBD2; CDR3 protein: CASSLRSGIEQFF; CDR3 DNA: TGTGCCAGCAGCTTGCGTAGCGGGATTGAGCAGTTCTTC
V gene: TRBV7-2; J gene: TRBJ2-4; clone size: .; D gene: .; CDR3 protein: CATGEVAGKNIQYF; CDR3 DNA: TGTGCCACCGGGGAAGTGGCGGGCAAAAACATTCAGTACTTC
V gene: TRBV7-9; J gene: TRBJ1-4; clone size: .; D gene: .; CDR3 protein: CASSPLVKGHEKLFF; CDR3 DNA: TGTGCCAGCAGCCCTCTTGTTAAAGGACATGAAAAACTGTTTTTT
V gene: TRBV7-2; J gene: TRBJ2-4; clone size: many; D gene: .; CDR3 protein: CASSFGSRPDIQYF; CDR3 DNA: TGTGCCAGCAGCTTCGGGAGTCGGCCTGACATTCAGTACTTC
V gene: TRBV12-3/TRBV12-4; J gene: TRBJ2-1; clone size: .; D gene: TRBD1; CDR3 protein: CASREQGQRGNEQFF; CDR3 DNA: TGTGCCAGCAGGGAACAGGGACAGAGAGGGAATGAGCAGTTCTTC
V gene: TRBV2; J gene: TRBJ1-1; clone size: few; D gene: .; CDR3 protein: CARSSGAANTEAFF; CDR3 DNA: TGTGCCAGATCATCAGGGGCCGCGAACACTGAAGCTTTCTTT
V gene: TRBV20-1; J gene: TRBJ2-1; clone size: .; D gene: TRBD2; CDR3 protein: CSSRTSGSLYEQFF; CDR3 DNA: TGCAGTTCAAGAACTAGCGGGAGTTTATATGAGCAGTTCTTC
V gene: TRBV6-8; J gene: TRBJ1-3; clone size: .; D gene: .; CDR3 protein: CASSVWQGGNTIYF; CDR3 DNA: TGTGCCAGCAGTGTGTGGCAGGGAGGGAACACCATATATTTT
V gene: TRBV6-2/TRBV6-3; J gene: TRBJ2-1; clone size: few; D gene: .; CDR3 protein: CASRGRERYNEQFF; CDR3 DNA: TGTGCCAGCAGAGGCCGGGAACGGTACAATGAGCAGTTCTTC
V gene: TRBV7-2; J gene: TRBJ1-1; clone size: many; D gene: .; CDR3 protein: CASSKQGNTEAFF; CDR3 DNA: TGTGCCAGCAGCAAACAGGGTAACACTGAAGCTTTCTTT
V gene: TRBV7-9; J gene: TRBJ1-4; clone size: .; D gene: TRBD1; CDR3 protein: CASSPDRGLLEKLFF; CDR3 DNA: TGTGCCAGCAGCCCGGACAGGGGGCTACTGGAAAAACTGTTTTTT
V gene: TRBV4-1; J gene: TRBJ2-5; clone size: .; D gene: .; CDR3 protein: CASSQQPLRAETQYF; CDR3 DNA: TGCGCCAGCAGCCAACAACCACTCCGCGCCGAGACCCAGTACTTC
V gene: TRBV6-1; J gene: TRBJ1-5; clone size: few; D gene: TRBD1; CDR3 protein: CASRGGQPNQPQHF; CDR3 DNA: TGTGCCAGCAGGGGGGGACAGCCTAATCAGCCCCAGCATTTT
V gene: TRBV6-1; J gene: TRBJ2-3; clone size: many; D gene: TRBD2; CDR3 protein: CASRTRLAGSTDTQYF; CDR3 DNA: TGTGCCAGCAGGACCAGACTAGCGGGGAGCACAGATACGCAGTATTTT
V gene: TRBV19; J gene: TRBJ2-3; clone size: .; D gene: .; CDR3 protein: CASAISTDTQYF; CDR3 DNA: TGTGCCAGTGCGATCAGCACAGATACGCAGTATTTT
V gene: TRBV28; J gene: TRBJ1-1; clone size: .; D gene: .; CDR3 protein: CASSLLSTWNTEAFF; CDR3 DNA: TGTGCCAGCAGTTTACTAAGTACATGGAACACTGAAGCTTTCTTT